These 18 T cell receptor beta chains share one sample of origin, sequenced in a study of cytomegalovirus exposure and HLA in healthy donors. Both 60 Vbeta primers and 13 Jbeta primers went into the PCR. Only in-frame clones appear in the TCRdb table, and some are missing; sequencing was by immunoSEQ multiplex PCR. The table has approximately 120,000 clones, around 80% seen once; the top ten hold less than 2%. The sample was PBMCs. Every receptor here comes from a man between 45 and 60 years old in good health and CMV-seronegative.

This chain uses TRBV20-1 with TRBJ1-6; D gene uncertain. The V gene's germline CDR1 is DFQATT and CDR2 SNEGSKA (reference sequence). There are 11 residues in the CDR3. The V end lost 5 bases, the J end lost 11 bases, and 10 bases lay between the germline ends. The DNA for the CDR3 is TGCAGTGCTGGTGGGAGGGCACCCCTCCACTTT. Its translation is CSAGGRAPLHF.

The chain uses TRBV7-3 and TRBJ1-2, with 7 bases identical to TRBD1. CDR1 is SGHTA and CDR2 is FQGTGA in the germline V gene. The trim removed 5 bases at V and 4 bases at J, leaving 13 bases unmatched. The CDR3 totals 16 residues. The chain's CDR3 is CASSPGQASSGYGYTF. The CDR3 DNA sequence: TGTGCCAGCAGCCCTGGACAGGCTTCTAGTGGCTATGGCTACACCTTC. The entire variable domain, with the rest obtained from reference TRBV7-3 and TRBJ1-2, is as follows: GAGVSQTPSNKVTEKGKYVELRCDPISGHTALYWYRQSLGQGPEFLIYFQGTGAADDSGLPNDRFFAVRPEGSVSTLKIQRTERGDSAVYLCASSPGQASSGYGYTFGSGTRLTVV.

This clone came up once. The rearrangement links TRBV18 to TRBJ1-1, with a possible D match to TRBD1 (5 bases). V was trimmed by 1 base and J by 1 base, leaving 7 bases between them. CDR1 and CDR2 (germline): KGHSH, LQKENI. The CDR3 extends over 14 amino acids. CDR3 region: CASSPQQGNTEAFF. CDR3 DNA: TGTGCCAGCTCACCACAGCAGGGGAACACTGAAGCTTTCTTT.

The CDR3 loop is CASSNGLTRNQPQHF. DNA for the CDR3: TGTGCCAGCAGTAACGGACTGACCCGCAATCAGCCCCAGCATTTT. The chain uses TRBV6-1 and TRBJ1-5; D gene uncertain. Germline lookup yields CDR1 MNHNS and CDR2 SASEGT. V shed 5 bases and J shed 2 bases, with 13 bases lying between them. This CDR3 contains 15 residues.

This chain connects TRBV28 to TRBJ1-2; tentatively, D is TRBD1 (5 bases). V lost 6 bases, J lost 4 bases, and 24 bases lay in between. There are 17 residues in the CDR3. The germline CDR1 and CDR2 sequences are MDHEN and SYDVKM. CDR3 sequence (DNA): TGTGCCAGCAGAGATTCGACAGATACCCCTCGTGTCTATGGCTACACCTTC. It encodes CASRDSTDTPRVYGYTF.

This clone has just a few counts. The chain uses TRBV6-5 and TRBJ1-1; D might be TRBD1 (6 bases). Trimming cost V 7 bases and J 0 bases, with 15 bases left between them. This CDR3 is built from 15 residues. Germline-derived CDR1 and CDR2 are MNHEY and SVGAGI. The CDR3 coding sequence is TGTGCCAGCACTTTGGGGGCAGGAATGAACACTGAAGCTTTCTTT. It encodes CASTLGAGMNTEAFF.

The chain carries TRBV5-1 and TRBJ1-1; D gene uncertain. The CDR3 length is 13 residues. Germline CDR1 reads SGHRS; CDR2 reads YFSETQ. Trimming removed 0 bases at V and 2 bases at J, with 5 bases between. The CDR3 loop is CASSLVSNTEAFF. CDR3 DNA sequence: TGCGCCAGCAGCTTGGTTTCAAACACTGAAGCTTTCTTT.

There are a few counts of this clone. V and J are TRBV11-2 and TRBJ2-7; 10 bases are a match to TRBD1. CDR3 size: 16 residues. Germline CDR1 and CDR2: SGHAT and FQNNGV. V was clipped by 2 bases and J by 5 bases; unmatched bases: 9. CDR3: CASSLKFGDRGHEQYV. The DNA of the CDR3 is TGTGCCAGCAGCTTAAAGTTTGGGGACAGGGGCCACGAGCAGTACGTC.

In DNA form, the CDR3 reads TGCAGCGTTGAACCCGGGGATACGCAGTATTTT. Amino acids: CSVEPGDTQYF. The V gene is TRBV29-1, the J gene TRBJ2-3; no definite D call. The CDR3 extends over 11 amino acids. Between the trimmed V and J ends, which lost 2 bases and 6 bases, there was a span of 6 bases. Germline V CDR1 and CDR2: SQVTM, ANQGSEA.

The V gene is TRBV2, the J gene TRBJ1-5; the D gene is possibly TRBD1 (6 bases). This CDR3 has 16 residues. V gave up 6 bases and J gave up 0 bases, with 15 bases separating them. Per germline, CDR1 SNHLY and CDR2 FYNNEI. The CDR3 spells CASSVGHLYSNQPQHF. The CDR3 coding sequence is TGTGCCAGCAGCGTGGGACACTTGTATAGCAATCAGCCCCAGCATTTT. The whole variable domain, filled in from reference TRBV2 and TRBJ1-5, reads EPEVTQTPSHQVTQMGQEVILRCVPISNHLYFYWYRQILGQKVEFLVSFYNNEISEKSEIFDDQFSVERPDGSNFTLKIRSTKLEDSAMYFCASSVGHLYSNQPQHFGDGTRLSIL.

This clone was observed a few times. CDR3 in DNA: TGCGCCAGCAGACGGGGGACAGGGGGTAATCAGCCCCAGCATTTT. Protein: CASRRGTGGNQPQHF. J is TRBJ1-5 and V is TRBV5-1; TRBD1 agrees at 11 bases. J was trimmed by 4 bases and V by 5 bases; bases with no gene match: 5. CDR1 SGHRS and CDR2 YFSETQ come from the germline V gene. The length of the CDR3 is 15 residues.

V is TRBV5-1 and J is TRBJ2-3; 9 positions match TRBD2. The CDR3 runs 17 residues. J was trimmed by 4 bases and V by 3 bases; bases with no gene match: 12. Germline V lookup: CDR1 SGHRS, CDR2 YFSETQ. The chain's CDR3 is CASSSSSRTSVPDTQYF. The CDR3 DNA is TGCGCCAGCAGCTCGAGTAGTAGGACTAGCGTCCCAGATACGCAGTATTTT.

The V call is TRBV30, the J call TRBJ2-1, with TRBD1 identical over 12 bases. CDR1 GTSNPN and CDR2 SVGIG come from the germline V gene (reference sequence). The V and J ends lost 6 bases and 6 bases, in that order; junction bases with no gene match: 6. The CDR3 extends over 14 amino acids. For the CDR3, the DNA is TGTGCCTGCTGGGGACAGGGGGCGATCAATGAGCAGTTCTTC. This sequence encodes CACWGQGAINEQFF.

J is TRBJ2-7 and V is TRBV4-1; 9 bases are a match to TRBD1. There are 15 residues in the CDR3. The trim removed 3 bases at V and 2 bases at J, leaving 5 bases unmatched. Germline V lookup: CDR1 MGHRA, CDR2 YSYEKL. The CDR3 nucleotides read TGCGCCAGCAGCCATATGACAGGGGGTCCCTACGAGCAGTACTTC. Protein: CASSHMTGGPYEQYF.

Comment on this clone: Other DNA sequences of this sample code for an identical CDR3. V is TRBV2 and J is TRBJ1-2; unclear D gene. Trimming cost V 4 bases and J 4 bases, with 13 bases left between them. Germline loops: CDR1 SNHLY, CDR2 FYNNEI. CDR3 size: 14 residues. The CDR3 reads CASSVQRAPYGYTF. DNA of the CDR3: TGTGCCAGCAGTGTCCAGCGCGCCCCCTATGGCTACACCTTC.

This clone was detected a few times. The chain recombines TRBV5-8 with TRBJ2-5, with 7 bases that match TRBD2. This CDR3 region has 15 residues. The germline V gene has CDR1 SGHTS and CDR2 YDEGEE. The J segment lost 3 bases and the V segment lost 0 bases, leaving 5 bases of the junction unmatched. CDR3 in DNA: TGTGCCAGCAGCTTGGGGTGGCTAGCGGAAGAGACCCAGTACTTC. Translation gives CASSLGWLAEETQYF.

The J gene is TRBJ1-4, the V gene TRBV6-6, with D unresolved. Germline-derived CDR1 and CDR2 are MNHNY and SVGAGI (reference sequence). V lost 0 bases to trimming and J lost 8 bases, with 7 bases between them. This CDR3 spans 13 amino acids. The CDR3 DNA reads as TGTGCCAGCAGTTACTCAGCGTGGGAAAAACTGTTTTTT. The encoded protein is CASSYSAWEKLFF.

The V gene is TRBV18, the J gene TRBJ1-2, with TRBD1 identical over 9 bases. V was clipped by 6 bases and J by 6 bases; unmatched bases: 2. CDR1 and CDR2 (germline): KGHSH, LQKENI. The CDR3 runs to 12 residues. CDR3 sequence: CASSRDRDGYTF. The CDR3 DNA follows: TGTGCCAGCTCTCGGGACAGGGATGGCTACACCTTC.